This entry lists 10 T cell receptor beta chains sequenced from one sample in a study of blood T cell repertoires in COVID-19. Clones were sequenced by immunoSEQ multiplex PCR, and TCRdb holds only the in-frame ones, with some missing. The sample records approximately 470,000 clones, around 90% being singletons. Sequencing was carried out using PBMCs or T cells enriched from blood (not recorded which). The receptors here all came from a woman between 18 and 30 years old who had recovered from COVID-19.

This clone has only one observation. V and J are TRBV3-1 (or the pseudogene TRBV3-2) and TRBJ2-3; weak D call: TRBD2 (6 bases). The CDR3 has 16 residues. Germline loops: CDR1 LGHDT, CDR2 YNNKEL (reference sequence). V lost 1 base and J 1 base, leaving 12 bases between the germline ends. The CDR3 reads CASSQVQGEGTDTQYF. CDR3 nucleotide sequence: TGTGCCAGCAGCCAAGTACAAGGGGAGGGCACAGATACGCAGTATTTT.

The chain employs TRBV30 and TRBJ1-2, with D possibly TRBD1 on 5 matching bases. The V end was cut by 0 bases, the J end by 8 bases, with 7 bases between. Germline-derived CDR1 and CDR2 are GTSNPN and SVGIG (reference sequence). This CDR3 has 11 residues. As DNA, the CDR3 is TGTGCCTGGAGTGTACAGGAGGGCTACACCTTC. Its protein is CAWSVQEGYTF.

V is TRBV10-2 and J is TRBJ2-1; 10 positions match TRBD2. The trim removed 3 bases at V and 0 bases at J, leaving 8 bases unmatched. CDR1 is WSHSY, CDR2 SAAADI, per germline. The CDR3 has 18 amino acids. CDR3 sequence reads: CASSDEGPSGGSYNEQFF. In nucleotides, the CDR3 is TGCGCCAGCAGTGATGAGGGGCCTAGCGGGGGCTCCTACAATGAGCAGTTCTTC.

The chain has TRBV7-8 and TRBJ2-7; D possibly corresponds to TRBD1 (5 bases). CDR1 is SGHVS and CDR2 is FQNEAQ in the germline V gene. This CDR3 comprises 14 residues. V was pared by 4 bases and J by 3 bases, with 13 bases between. CDR3 protein: CASSSPTAIYEQYF. The DNA of the CDR3 is TGTGCCAGCAGCTCTCCGACAGCGATCTACGAGCAGTACTTC.

This chain joins TRBV29-1 and TRBJ2-7; maybe TRBD1 (6 bases). This CDR3 has 14 residues. Deletions cut 4 bases from V and 0 bases from J, with 13 bases between. Germline values: CDR1 SQVTM, CDR2 ANQGSEA. The CDR3 protein is CSVATGQSSYEQYF. CDR3 nucleotide sequence: TGCAGCGTTGCGACAGGCCAAAGCTCCTACGAGCAGTACTTC.

The chain couples TRBV2 to TRBJ2-7, with 7 bases that match TRBD1. The CDR3 spans 14 residues. CDR1 is SNHLY, CDR2 FYNNEI, per germline. The junction had 6 bases not matched to a gene; V was cut back by 4 bases and J by 3 bases. The CDR3 DNA reads as TGTGCCAGCAGTGTGGAGTCAGGGGGCTACGAGCAGTACTTC. Amino acid sequence: CASSVESGGYEQYF.

The chain has TRBV19 and TRBJ1-4; possibly TRBD1 for D (6 bases). V lost 3 bases and J 8 bases, leaving 16 bases between the germline ends. CDR1 LNHDA and CDR2 SQIVND come from the germline V gene (reference sequence). This CDR3 contains 15 residues. The CDR3 region is CASSMGAGDGEKLFF. CDR3 nucleotide sequence: TGTGCCAGTAGTATGGGGGCAGGCGACGGAGAAAAACTGTTTTTT.

The V and J genes are TRBV9 and TRBJ1-2, with D possibly matching TRBD1 (5 bases). The CDR3 is made up of 15 amino acids. Looked up from germline, CDR1 is SGDLS and CDR2 is YYNGEE. Trimming cost V 0 bases and J 8 bases, with 17 bases left between them. The CDR3 region has the DNA TGTGCCAGCAGCGTAGGTCCATTAGGGGCTGGGGGCTACACCTTC. Its translation is CASSVGPLGAGGYTF.

This clone occurred once. The rearrangement links TRBV29-1 to TRBJ1-1, with a weak D call TRBD1 (6 bases). The CDR3 is 13 amino acids. Per germline, CDR1 SQVTM and CDR2 ANQGSEA. The ends were cut back, 2 bases at V and 10 bases at J, with 17 bases in the middle. The CDR3 reads CSVETDSLPGAFF. The CDR3 DNA follows: TGCAGCGTTGAAACGGACAGCCTGCCGGGAGCTTTCTTT. The full variable domain, its missing parts supplied by reference TRBV29-1 and TRBJ1-1, is SAVISQKPSRDICQRGTSLTIQCQVDSQVTMMFWYRQQPGQSLTLIATANQGSEATYESGFVIDKFPISRPNLTFSTLTVSNMSPEDSSIYLCSVETDSLPGAFFGQGTRLTVV.

The chain joins TRBV18 to TRBJ1-1; tentative D call: TRBD1 (5 bases). CDR1 is KGHSH, CDR2 LQKENI, per germline. The CDR3 runs 14 residues. Trimming removed 0 bases at V and 5 bases at J, with 10 bases between. As DNA, the CDR3 is TGTGCCAGCTCACCACCGGGAGGGGAGACTGAAGCTTTCTTT. As protein: CASSPPGGETEAFF.